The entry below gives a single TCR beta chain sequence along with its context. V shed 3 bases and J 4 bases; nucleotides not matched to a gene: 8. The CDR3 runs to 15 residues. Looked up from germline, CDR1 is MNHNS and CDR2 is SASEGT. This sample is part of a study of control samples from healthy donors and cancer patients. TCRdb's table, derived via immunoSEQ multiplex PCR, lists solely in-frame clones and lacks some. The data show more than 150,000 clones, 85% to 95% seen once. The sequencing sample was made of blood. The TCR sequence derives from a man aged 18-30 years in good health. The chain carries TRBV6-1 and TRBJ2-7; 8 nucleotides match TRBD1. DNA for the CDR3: TGTGCCAGCAGTGAGGTGGACAGGGTCGAATACGAGCAGTACTTC. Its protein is CASSEVDRVEYEQYF.